Shown below are 18 T cell receptor beta chains from a single sample sequenced in a study of post-analysis software for immune sequencing data (dated by TCRdb to about 2015). For these TCRs, the target antigens are not known. The investigation overall reported the following: Significantly higher frequencies in patients than in controls were found for roughly 5 TRBV segments, including TRBV5-6, TRBV5-1 and TRBV20-1.

Receptor libraries were prepared by PCR. TCRdb lists the instrument as Illumina HiSeq 2500. Unique molecular identifiers were incorporated into TCR beta cDNA libraries to reduce PCR and sequencing biases. TCRdb itself trimmed the public reads at Q25 with fastp, ran MiXCR and retained productive beta chains. Duplicate CDR3 protein sequences are folded into a single record with the most common DNA and genes. Here the sample has a few hundred thousand distinct CDR3 sequences; roughly 36% occur a single time. The ten largest account for roughly 13% of the sample. The source material was blood. The receptor source for this set is a girl aged 10-17 years with multiple sclerosis.

This clonotype was found a few times. The chain combines TRBV20-1 with TRBJ2-5; TRBD2 aligns across 10 bases. The CDR3 contains 16 residues. V shed 6 bases and J 5 bases; nucleotides not matched to a gene: 15. Germline values: CDR1 DFQATT, CDR2 SNEGSKA (reference sequence). CDR3 bases: TGCAGTGCGTCCGACGCCCGGACTAGCGGTTGGGAGACCCAGTACTTC. Protein sequence: CSASDARTSGWETQYF.

This chain uses TRBV20-1 with TRBJ1-1, with D possibly being TRBD1 (5 bases). The CDR3 covers 15 residues. The V end lost 6 bases, the J end lost 0 bases, and 17 bases lay between the germline ends. Germline CDR1 DFQATT, CDR2 SNEGSKA (reference sequence). DNA of the CDR3: TGCAGTGCCCGAATGTTTGGGGGGATGAACACTGAAGCTTTCTTT. As protein: CSARMFGGMNTEAFF.

The sample holds one count of this clonotype. The chain has TRBV12-3 or TRBV12-4 and TRBJ1-1; 7 bases agree with TRBD1. This CDR3 has 12 residues. The J segment lost 8 bases and the V segment lost 3 bases, leaving 3 bases of the junction unmatched. CDR3 amino acids: CASSFRTGEAFF. In nucleotides, the CDR3 is TGTGCCAGCAGTTTCCGGACAGGCGAAGCTTTCTTT.

The chain combines TRBV14 with TRBJ2-5, with D possibly TRBD2 on 5 matching bases. The V end was cut by 5 bases, the J end by 11 bases, with 21 bases between. The germline V gene encodes CDR1 SGHDN and CDR2 FVKESK. The CDR3 loop spans 14 amino acids. CDR3 sequence: CASSTVSGFGEQYF. The CDR3 bases are TGTGCCAGCAGCACAGTCAGCGGCTTCGGGGAGCAGTACTTC.

This chain uses TRBV15 with TRBJ2-5; perhaps TRBD1 as D (5 bases). Germline V lookup: CDR1 LNHNV, CDR2 YYDKDF (reference sequence). The CDR3 length is 14 residues. V was cut by 1 base and J by 11 bases, with 17 bases left in between. The CDR3 region has the DNA TGTGCCACCAGCAGAGTGGACAACAAATTTGGGCAGTACTTC. The encoded protein is CATSRVDNKFGQYF.

The V gene is TRBV6-2 or TRBV6-3, the J gene TRBJ1-5; a possible D gene is TRBD1 (6 bases). V lost 6 bases to trimming and J lost 1 base, with 13 bases between them. Germline V lookup: CDR1 MNHEY, CDR2 SVGEGT. The CDR3 extends over 15 amino acids. The CDR3 nucleotides are TGTGCCAGCAGAAAACAGGGAAAAAGCAATCAGCCCCAGCATTTT. It codes for CASRKQGKSNQPQHF.

The table lists this clonotype with a few counts. This chain links TRBV7-3 with TRBJ2-5; 7 nucleotides align to TRBD2. CDR1 and CDR2 (germline): SGHTA, FQGTGA. The CDR3 loop spans 13 amino acids. Trimming cost V 5 bases and J 7 bases; bases outside gene matches: 7. CDR3 residues: CASSRGLTGTQYF. The CDR3 DNA sequence: TGTGCCAGCAGCCGGGGACTAACAGGGACCCAGTACTTC.

The count of this clonotype is one. This may stem from a read error, because a much larger clone lies one nucleotide away. The rearrangement links TRBV4-2 to TRBJ2-7; TRBD2 matches at 12 bases. The J segment lost 0 bases and the V segment lost 1 base, leaving 10 bases of the junction unmatched. Germline loops: CDR1 LGHNA, CDR2 YNFKEQ. This CDR3 comprises 19 residues. The CDR3 DNA follows: TGTGCCAGCAGCCAAGTCGGGGGATGGACTAGCGGGGACTCCTACGAGCAGTACGTC. Translated, it gives CASSQVGGWTSGDSYEQYV.

This clonotype has a handful of counts. This chain joins TRBV7-9 and TRBJ2-5; TRBD1 matches at 8 bases. The CDR3 length is 15 residues. CDR1 SEHNR and CDR2 FQNEAQ come from the germline V gene (reference sequence). The V and J ends lost 5 bases and 0 bases, in that order; junction bases with no gene match: 5. The CDR3: CASSRDRSYQETQYF. In DNA form, the CDR3 reads TGTGCCAGCAGCAGGGACAGGAGCTACCAAGAGACCCAGTACTTC.

This clonotype was detected a few times. The chain combines TRBV6-5 with TRBJ1-2, with a weak D call TRBD1 (5 bases). With 5 bases removed from V and 4 bases from J, the gap between germline ends came to 14 bases. Germline V gives CDR1 MNHEY, CDR2 SVGAGI. This CDR3 comprises 14 residues. The CDR3 region has the DNA TGTGCCAGCAGTCGTCAGACAGAAATCTATGGCTACACCTTC. Protein: CASSRQTEIYGYTF.

The chain joins TRBV7-2 to TRBJ1-2; D is undetermined. Germline V lookup: CDR1 SGHTA, CDR2 FQGNSA. Trimming took off 0 bases at V and 8 bases at J, with 13 bases between the two ends. The CDR3 covers 14 residues. The DNA of the CDR3 is TGTGCCAGCAGCTTAGCGCTTGCCTACCGGGGCTACACCTTC. The encoded protein is CASSLALAYRGYTF. The variable domain in full, completed from reference TRBV7-2 and TRBJ1-2, reads GAGVSQSPSNKVTEKGKDVELRCDPISGHTALYWYRQSLGQGLEFLIYFQGNSAPDKSGLPSDRFSAERTGGSVSTLTIQRTQQEDSAVYLCASSLALAYRGYTFGSGTRLTVV.

The chain couples TRBV20-1 to TRBJ2-6; maybe TRBD2 (6 bases). Trimming pared 6 bases from V and 3 bases from J, leaving 9 bases between. Germline CDR1 is DFQATT and CDR2 is SNEGSKA (reference sequence). This CDR3 has 13 residues. The CDR3 DNA is TGCAGTGCCCGGAGGGATGGGGCCAACGTCCTGACTTTC. The encoded protein is CSARRDGANVLTF.

This clonotype was picked up a small number of times. The rearrangement joins TRBV2 to TRBJ2-1; 9 bases agree with TRBD1. The CDR3 spans 13 residues. CDR1 is SNHLY and CDR2 is FYNNEI in the germline V gene. The trim removed 6 bases at V and 3 bases at J, leaving 0 bases unmatched. CDR3 amino acids: CASRDRGYNEQFF. The CDR3 region has the DNA TGTGCCAGCAGGGACAGGGGCTACAATGAGCAGTTCTTC.

The chain combines TRBV4-2 with TRBJ2-1, with 9 bases matching TRBD2. Unmatched junction bases numbered 12, after V lost 4 bases and J lost 8 bases. This CDR3 has 16 residues. The germline gives CDR1 LGHNA, CDR2 YNFKEQ. CDR3 region: CASSRETGTSSDEQFF. The CDR3 coding sequence is TGTGCCAGCAGCCGGGAAACCGGGACTAGCTCTGATGAGCAGTTCTTC.

This clonotype came up a few times. The chain uses TRBV6-5 and TRBJ1-1; 9 bases agree with TRBD1. V shed 7 bases and J 7 bases; nucleotides not matched to a gene: 7. Looked up from germline, CDR1 is MNHEY and CDR2 is SVGAGI. CDR3 length equals 13 residues. CDR3 nucleotide sequence: TGTGCCAGCACCGCCCTGGGACAGGGTGAAGCTTTCTTT. It encodes CASTALGQGEAFF.

The chain is built from TRBV12-3 or TRBV12-4 and TRBJ1-1; 8 bases fit TRBD1. The CDR3 loop spans 14 amino acids. Trimming at V came to 6 bases and at J to 5 bases, leaving 8 bases not matched to a gene. In nucleotides, the CDR3 is TGTGCCAGCAGAACGGACAGGGTCCCGACTGAAGCTTTCTTT. As protein: CASRTDRVPTEAFF.

This clonotype was seen many times. Mismatch with germline at one junction end may stem from a read error. The chain has TRBV5-1 and TRBJ1-5; TRBD1 matches at 8 bases. This CDR3 is built from 15 residues. The V gene's germline CDR1 is SGHRS and CDR2 YFSETQ. Here the CDR3 reads CASSLVAGGKQPQHF. In DNA form, the CDR3 reads TGCGCCAGCAGCTTGGTCGCAGGGGGCAAGCAGCCCCAGCATTTT.

The rearrangement joins TRBV10-3 to TRBJ2-1; no clear D. CDR1 is ENHRY, CDR2 SYGVKD, per germline. Trimming cost V 3 bases and J 1 base, with 10 bases left between them. This CDR3 contains 15 residues. The DNA of the CDR3 is TGTGCCATCAGTGAAGTGAAAATGTCCTACAATGAGCAGTTCTTC. It encodes CAISEVKMSYNEQFF.